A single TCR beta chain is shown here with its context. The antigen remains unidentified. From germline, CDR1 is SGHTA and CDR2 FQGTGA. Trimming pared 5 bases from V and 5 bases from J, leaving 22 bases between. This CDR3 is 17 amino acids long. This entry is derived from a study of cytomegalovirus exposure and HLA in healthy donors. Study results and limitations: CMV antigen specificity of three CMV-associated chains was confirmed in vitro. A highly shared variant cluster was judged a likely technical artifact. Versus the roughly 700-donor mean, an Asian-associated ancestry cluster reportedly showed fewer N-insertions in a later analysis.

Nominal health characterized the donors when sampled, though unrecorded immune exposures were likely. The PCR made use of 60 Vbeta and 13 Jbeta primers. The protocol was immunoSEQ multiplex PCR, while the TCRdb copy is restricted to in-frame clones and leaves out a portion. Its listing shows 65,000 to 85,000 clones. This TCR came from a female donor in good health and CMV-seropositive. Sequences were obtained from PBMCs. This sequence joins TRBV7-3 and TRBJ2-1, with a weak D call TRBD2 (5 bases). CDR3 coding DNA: TGTGCCAGCAGCCTCCCTCCAGGACTTAGGGCGAACAATGAGCAGTTCTTC. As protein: CASSLPPGLRANNEQFF.